This T cell receptor (beta chain) was sequenced for a study of T cell repertoires in cytomegalovirus infection. This CDR3 has 14 amino acids. V gave up 3 bases and J gave up 4 bases, with 10 bases separating them. CDR1 LGHNT and CDR2 FRNRAP come from the germline V gene. This clonotype was counted a few times. The antigen is undetermined. A single record per CDR3 protein comes from TCRdb applying MiXCR to the reads. The table includes fewer than 950,000 distinct CDR3 sequences, about 31% detected once. The rearrangement links TRBV12-5 to TRBJ2-1, with D uncertain. The input for sequencing was cultured CD8+ T cells from PBMCs, taken from culture after CMV antigen stimulation. The origin of this receptor is a human donor in good health (CMV status not recorded). Some clones in this sample may be carry-over from other donors' samples. CDR3 sequence: CASGFQTEYNEQFF. The CDR3 DNA reads as TGTGCTAGTGGTTTTCAGACCGAATACAATGAGCAGTTCTTC.